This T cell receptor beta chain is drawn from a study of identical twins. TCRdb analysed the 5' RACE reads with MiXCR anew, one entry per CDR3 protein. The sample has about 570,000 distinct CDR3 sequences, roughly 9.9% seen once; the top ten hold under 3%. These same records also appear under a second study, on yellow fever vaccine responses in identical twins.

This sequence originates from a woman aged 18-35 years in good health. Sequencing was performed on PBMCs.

CDR3 loop: CASSFTTALYNEQFF. Here the CDR3 DNA reads TGTGCCAGCAGCTTTACGACAGCTTTATACAATGAGCAGTTCTTC. This sequence joins TRBV7-8 and TRBJ2-1; the D gene is possibly TRBD1 (5 bases). CDR1 is SGHVS and CDR2 is FQNEAQ in the germline V gene. Between the trimmed V and J ends, which lost 3 bases and 4 bases, there was a span of 13 bases. The CDR3 is 15 amino acids.